Below, 26 T cell receptor beta chains from the same sample are listed, as sequenced in a study of CXCR3-negative and CXCR3-positive naive CD8 T cells. In preparing the TRB cDNA libraries, 5' RACE with UMI labels was used. With the 5' RACE reads reprocessed, TCRdb shows one record per CDR3 protein and no DNA. In all, the sample yields approximately 74,000 distinct CDR3 sequences. Material: naive CXCR3- CD8+ T cells from blood. Regarding subset: CD45RO-CCR7+CD27+CD95- naive CD8+ T cells lacking CXCR3 (TNR3-). The receptors derive from a human donor in good health. Some clones in this sample may be carry-over from other donors' samples.

The chain carries TRBV7-3 and TRBJ2-1; TCRdb gives TRBD1 as the D gene, but with no DNA this cannot be confirmed. CDR3 length: 15 amino acids. Germline CDR1 and CDR2: SGHTA and FQGTGA. CDR3 region: CASSSIPRGYNEQFF.

This chain connects TRBV28 to TRBJ2-7; the TCRdb call, TRBD1, lacks DNA for checking. Germline V gene data show CDR1 as MDHEN and CDR2 as SYDVKM. The CDR3 sequence is 13 residues long. The CDR3 region is CASSLPGADEQYF.

The chain links TRBV5-1 to TRBJ2-1; TCRdb proposes TRBD2, but this gene call is untestable without DNA. Germline V gives CDR1 SGHRS, CDR2 YFSETQ. This CDR3 has 17 residues. CDR3 sequence: CASSPHIAGGTYNEQFF.

This rearrangement joins TRBV7-6 to TRBJ2-7. Per germline, CDR1 SGHVS and CDR2 FNYEAQ. CDR3 size: 13 residues. CDR3 sequence reads: CASSWGPTYEQYF.

The chain has TRBV28 and TRBJ2-3; TCRdb's D call of TRBD1 is untestable without DNA. The germline V gene has CDR1 MDHEN and CDR2 SYDVKM. The CDR3 runs 16 residues. The CDR3 reads CASSLPMAGGSDTQYF.

The J gene is TRBJ2-7, the V gene TRBV5-1; TCRdb proposes TRBD2, but this gene call is untestable without DNA. The germline V gene encodes CDR1 SGHRS and CDR2 YFSETQ. This CDR3 region has 15 residues. CDR3 in amino acids: CASSLAGLASHEQYF.

The chain combines TRBV6-2 or TRBV6-3 with TRBJ2-5; TCRdb calls TRBD1, which cannot be checked without DNA. Germline V gene sequence: CDR1 MNHEY, CDR2 SVGEGT. The CDR3 spans 14 residues. The CDR3 loop is CASRYRGPLETQYF.

V gene TRBV10-3 combines with J gene TRBJ2-1; TCRdb designates TRBD2, a call that cannot be tested without DNA. This CDR3 has 16 residues. Germline V lookup: CDR1 ENHRY, CDR2 SYGVKD. CDR3 region: CAISESTSSRYNEQFF.

V usage is TRBV28 and J usage is TRBJ2-7. Looked up from germline, CDR1 is MDHEN and CDR2 is SYDVKM. The CDR3 sequence is 14 residues long. This CDR3 reads CASSSPGLAYEQYF.

The genes are TRBV19 and TRBJ2-4; there is no DNA to check the TCRdb D call of TRBD2. This CDR3 spans 15 amino acids. Per the germline V gene, CDR1 is LNHDA and CDR2 is SQIVND (reference sequence). CDR3 region: CASSELAGGPELQYF.

The CDR3 loop reads CASSEHPYEQYF. This chain connects TRBV25-1 to TRBJ2-7. This CDR3 has 12 residues. Looked up from germline, CDR1 is MGHDK and CDR2 is SYGVNS.

This chain's CDR3 is CASSLAAGELFF. The chain uses TRBV27 and TRBJ2-2. CDR3 length: 12 amino acids. Germline CDR1 is MNHEY and CDR2 is SMNVEV (reference sequence).

The V and J genes are TRBV19 and TRBJ2-7; no DNA is available, so the TRBD1 call from TCRdb remains unchecked. The germline gives CDR1 LNHDA, CDR2 SQIVND (reference sequence). CDR3 size: 15 residues. CDR3 residues: CASSIGTGPSYEQYF.

The chain has TRBV5-1 and TRBJ1-1; TCRdb reports TRBD1, a call that lacks DNA to check it against. The length of the CDR3 is 16 residues. Germline V lookup: CDR1 SGHRS, CDR2 YFSETQ. The CDR3 reads CASSLNQGAGNTEAFF. Full variable domain (rest looked up from reference TRBV5-1 and TRBJ1-1): KAGVTQTPRYLIKTRGQQVTLSCSPISGHRSVSWYQQTPGQGLQFLFEYFSETQRNKGNFPGRFSGRQFSNSRSEMNVSTLELGDSALYLCASSLNQGAGNTEAFFGQGTRLTVV.

V gene TRBV6-5 combines with J gene TRBJ2-7. Germline CDR1 reads MNHEY; CDR2 reads SVGAGI. The CDR3 totals 15 residues. This CDR3 reads CASSYSSSFGYEQYF.

This chain joins TRBV7-9 and TRBJ1-1. Germline CDR1 SEHNR, CDR2 FQNEAQ (reference sequence). CDR3 length: 14 residues. CDR3: CASSISEGSGEAFF.

The chain recombines TRBV4-3 with TRBJ2-1; as DNA is missing, the TRBD2 call by TCRdb cannot be tested. Germline V lookup: CDR1 LGHNA, CDR2 YSLEER. The CDR3 consists of 15 residues. This chain's CDR3 is CASSLTSGEVNEQFF.

The chain employs TRBV29-1 and TRBJ1-2. The CDR3 extends over 12 amino acids. Germline V gene lookup returns CDR1 SQVTM and CDR2 ANQGSEA. CDR3 amino acids: CGDHSTLYGYTF.

The chain employs TRBV5-1 and TRBJ2-7. The germline V gene encodes CDR1 SGHRS and CDR2 YFSETQ. The CDR3 is 17 residues long. The CDR3 spells CASSFGFLAGRYDEQYF.

This chain uses TRBV7-8 with TRBJ2-7. CDR3 size: 15 residues. Per the germline V gene, CDR1 is SGHVS and CDR2 is FQNEAQ. The CDR3 loop is CASSLEQFGPYEQYF. The full variable domain, in which reference TRBV7-8 and TRBJ2-7 provide the parts outside the CDR3, is GAGVSQSPRYKVAKRGQDVALRCDPISGHVSLFWYQQALGQGPEFLTYFQNEAQLDKSGLPSDRFFAERPEGSVSTLKIQRTQQEDSAVYLCASSLEQFGPYEQYFGPGTRLTVT.

The rearrangement uses TRBV7-9 and TRBJ1-2; TCRdb reports TRBD1, a call that lacks DNA to check it against. CDR3 length: 15 amino acids. Germline V lookup: CDR1 SEHNR, CDR2 FQNEAQ (reference sequence). The CDR3 here is CASSLTREANYGYTF.

This chain joins TRBV7-3 and TRBJ2-3; the TRBD2 assignment by TCRdb is unverifiable without DNA. The CDR3 is made up of 16 amino acids. Germline CDR1 and CDR2: SGHTA and FQGTGA. CDR3 in amino acids: CASSQGLAGLTDTQYF. The full variable domain, in which reference TRBV7-3 and TRBJ2-3 provide the parts outside the CDR3, is GAGVSQTPSNKVTEKGKYVELRCDPISGHTALYWYRQSLGQGPEFLIYFQGTGAADDSGLPNDRFFAVRPEGSVSTLKIQRTERGDSAVYLCASSQGLAGLTDTQYFGPGTRLTVL.

The chain couples TRBV7-9 to TRBJ2-5; TCRdb proposes TRBD1, but this gene call is untestable without DNA. Germline assignment: CDR1 SEHNR and CDR2 FQNEAQ (reference sequence). This CDR3 region has 18 residues. CDR3 protein: CASSLTRTGENLPKAEYF.

The V gene is TRBV12-3 or TRBV12-4, the J gene TRBJ2-7; the TRBD1 assignment by TCRdb is unverifiable without DNA. The CDR3 consists of 13 residues. This CDR3 is CASSGLRDYEQYF.

This rearrangement joins TRBV11-1 to TRBJ2-1; TCRdb's D call of TRBD2 is untestable without DNA. Germline V CDR1 and CDR2: SGHAT, FQDESV (reference sequence). The CDR3 is 16 amino acids. The CDR3 loop is CASSPGASGIDDEQFF.

The CDR3 sequence is CSGTPGLAGYIEQFF. The chain has TRBV29-1 and TRBJ2-1; TCRdb picks TRBD2, but there is no DNA to check that call. Germline V gene lookup returns CDR1 SQVTM and CDR2 ANQGSEA. The CDR3 is 15 amino acids.